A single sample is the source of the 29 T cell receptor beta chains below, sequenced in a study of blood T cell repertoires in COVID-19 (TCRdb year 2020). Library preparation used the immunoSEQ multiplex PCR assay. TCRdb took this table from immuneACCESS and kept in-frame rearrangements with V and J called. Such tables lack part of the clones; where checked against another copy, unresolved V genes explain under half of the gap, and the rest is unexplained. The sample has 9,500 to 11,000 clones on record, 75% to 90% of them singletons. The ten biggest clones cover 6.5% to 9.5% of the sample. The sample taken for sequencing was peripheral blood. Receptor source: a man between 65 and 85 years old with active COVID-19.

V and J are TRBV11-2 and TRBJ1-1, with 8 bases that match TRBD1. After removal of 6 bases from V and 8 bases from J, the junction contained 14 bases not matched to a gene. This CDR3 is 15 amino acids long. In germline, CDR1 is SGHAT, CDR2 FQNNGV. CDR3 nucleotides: TGTGCCAGCAGGCGTGACAGGGGTGAGACTTACGAAGCTTTCTTT. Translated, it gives CASRRDRGETYEAFF.

The CDR3 region is CASSGGGTRSYNEQFF. The CDR3 nucleotides read TGTGCCAGCAGCGGCGGGGGGACCAGGTCCTACAATGAGCAGTTCTTC. The rearrangement uses TRBV5-4 and TRBJ2-1; 8 bases fit TRBD2. Germline assignment: CDR1 SGHNT and CDR2 YYREEE (reference sequence). The CDR3 covers 16 residues. Trimming removed 4 bases from V and 1 base from J; junction bases left unmatched: 7.

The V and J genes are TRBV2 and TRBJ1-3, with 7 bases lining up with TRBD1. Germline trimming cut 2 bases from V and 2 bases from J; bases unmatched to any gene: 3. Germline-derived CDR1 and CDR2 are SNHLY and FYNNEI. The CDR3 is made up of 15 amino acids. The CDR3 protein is CASSEWDSPGNTIYF. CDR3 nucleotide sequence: TGTGCCAGCAGTGAATGGGACAGCCCTGGAAACACCATATATTTT. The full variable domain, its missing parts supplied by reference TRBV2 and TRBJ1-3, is EPEVTQTPSHQVTQMGQEVILRCVPISNHLYFYWYRQILGQKVEFLVSFYNNEISEKSEIFDDQFSVERPDGSNFTLKIRSTKLEDSAMYFCASSEWDSPGNTIYFGEGSWLTVV.

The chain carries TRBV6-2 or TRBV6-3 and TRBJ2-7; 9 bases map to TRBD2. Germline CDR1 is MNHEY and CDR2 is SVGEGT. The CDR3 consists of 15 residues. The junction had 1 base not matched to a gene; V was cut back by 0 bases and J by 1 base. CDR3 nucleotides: TGTGCCAGCAGTTACTCGACTAGCGGATCCTACGAGCAGTACTTC. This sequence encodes CASSYSTSGSYEQYF.

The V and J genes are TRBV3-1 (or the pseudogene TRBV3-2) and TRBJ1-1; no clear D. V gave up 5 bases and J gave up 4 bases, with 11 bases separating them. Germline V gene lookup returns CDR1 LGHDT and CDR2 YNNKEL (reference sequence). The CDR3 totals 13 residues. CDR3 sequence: CASSTRGITEAFF. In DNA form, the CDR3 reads TGTGCCAGCAGCACGCGGGGAATCACTGAAGCTTTCTTT.

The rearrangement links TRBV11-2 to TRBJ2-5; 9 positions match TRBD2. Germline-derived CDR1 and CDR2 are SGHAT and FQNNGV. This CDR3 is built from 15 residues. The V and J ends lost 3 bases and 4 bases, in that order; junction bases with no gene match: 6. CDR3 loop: CASSFSAGGVETQYF. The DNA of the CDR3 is TGTGCCAGCAGCTTTTCTGCGGGGGGGGTAGAGACCCAGTACTTC.

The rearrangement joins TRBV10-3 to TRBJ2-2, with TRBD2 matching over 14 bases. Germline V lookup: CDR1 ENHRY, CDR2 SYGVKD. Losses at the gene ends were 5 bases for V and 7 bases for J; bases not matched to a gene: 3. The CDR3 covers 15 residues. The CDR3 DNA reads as TGTGCCATCAGTCGACTAGCGGGAGGGGTCGGGGAGCTGTTTTTT. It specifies CAISRLAGGVGELFF.

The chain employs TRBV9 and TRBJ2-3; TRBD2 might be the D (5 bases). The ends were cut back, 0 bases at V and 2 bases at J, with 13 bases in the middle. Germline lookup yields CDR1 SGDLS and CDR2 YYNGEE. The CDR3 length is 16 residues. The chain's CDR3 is CASSVVSSAHTDTQYF. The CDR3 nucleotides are TGTGCCAGCAGCGTAGTTAGTAGCGCCCACACAGATACGCAGTATTTT.

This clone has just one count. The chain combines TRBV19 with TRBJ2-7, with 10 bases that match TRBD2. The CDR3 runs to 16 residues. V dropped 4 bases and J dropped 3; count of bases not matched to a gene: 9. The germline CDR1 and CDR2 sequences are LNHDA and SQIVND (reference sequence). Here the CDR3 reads CASSTLAGGSYYEQYF. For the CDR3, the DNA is TGTGCCAGTAGTACATTAGCGGGGGGTTCCTACTACGAGCAGTACTTC. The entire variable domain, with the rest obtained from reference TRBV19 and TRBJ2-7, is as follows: DGGITQSPKYLFRKEGQNVTLSCEQNLNHDAMYWYRQDPGQGLRLIYYSQIVNDFQKGDIAEGYSVSREKKESFPLTVTSAQKNPTAFYLCASSTLAGGSYYEQYFGPGTRLTVT.

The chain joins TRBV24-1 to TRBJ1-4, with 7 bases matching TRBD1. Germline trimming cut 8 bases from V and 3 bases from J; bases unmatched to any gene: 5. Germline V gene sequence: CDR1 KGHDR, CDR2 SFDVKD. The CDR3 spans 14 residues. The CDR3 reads CATNRQGSNEKLFF. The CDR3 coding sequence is TGTGCCACCAATCGACAGGGATCTAATGAAAAACTGTTTTTT.

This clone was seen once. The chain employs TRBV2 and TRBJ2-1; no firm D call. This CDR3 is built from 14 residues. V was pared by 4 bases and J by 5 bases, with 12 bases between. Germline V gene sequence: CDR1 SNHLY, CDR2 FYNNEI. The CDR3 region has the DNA TGTGCCAGCAGTGGGCAGTTGGTGGACAATGAGCAGTTCTTC. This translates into CASSGQLVDNEQFF. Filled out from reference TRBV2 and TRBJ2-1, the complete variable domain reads EPEVTQTPSHQVTQMGQEVILRCVPISNHLYFYWYRQILGQKVEFLVSFYNNEISEKSEIFDDQFSVERPDGSNFTLKIRSTKLEDSAMYFCASSGQLVDNEQFFGPGTRLTVL.

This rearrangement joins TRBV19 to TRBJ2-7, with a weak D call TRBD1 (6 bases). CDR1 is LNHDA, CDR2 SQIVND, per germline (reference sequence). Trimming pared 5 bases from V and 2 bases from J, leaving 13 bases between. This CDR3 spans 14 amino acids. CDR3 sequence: CASSSLDSPYEQYF. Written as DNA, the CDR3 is TGTGCCAGTAGTTCTTTGGACAGTCCCTACGAGCAGTACTTC.

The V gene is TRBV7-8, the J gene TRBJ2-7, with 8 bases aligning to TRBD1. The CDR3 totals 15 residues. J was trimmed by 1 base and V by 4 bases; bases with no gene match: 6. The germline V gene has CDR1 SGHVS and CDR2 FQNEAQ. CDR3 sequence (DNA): TGTGCCAGCAGCTCACCGGGACAGGTGTCCTACGAGCAGTACTTC. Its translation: CASSSPGQVSYEQYF.

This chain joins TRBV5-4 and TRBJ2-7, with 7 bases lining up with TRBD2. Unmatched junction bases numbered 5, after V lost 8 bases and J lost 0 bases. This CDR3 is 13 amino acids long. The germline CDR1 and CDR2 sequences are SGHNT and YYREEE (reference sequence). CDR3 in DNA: TGTGCCAGAAAGCGGGGCCCCTCCTACGAGCAGTACTTC. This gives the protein CARKRGPSYEQYF.

CDR3 protein: CASSYSRGSGGYTF. CDR3 nucleotide sequence: TGTGCCAGCAGTTACTCGAGGGGTAGCGGTGGCTACACCTTC. V is TRBV6-5 and J is TRBJ1-2; tentatively, D is TRBD1 (5 bases). Germline-derived CDR1 and CDR2 are MNHEY and SVGAGI. The CDR3 extends over 14 amino acids. V lost 0 bases to trimming and J lost 7 bases, with 12 bases between them.

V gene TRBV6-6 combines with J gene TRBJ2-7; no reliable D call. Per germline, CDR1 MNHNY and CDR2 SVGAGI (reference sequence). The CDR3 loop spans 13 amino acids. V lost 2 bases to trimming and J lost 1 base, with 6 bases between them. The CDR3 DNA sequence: TGTGCCAGCAGTTACACTACGTCCTACGAGCAGTACTTC. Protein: CASSYTTSYEQYF.

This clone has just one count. The CDR3 loop is CASSPGLAGGRTDTQYF. The CDR3 DNA is TGTGCCAGCAGCCCCGGACTAGCGGGGGGGCGTACAGATACGCAGTATTTT. This chain connects TRBV7-8 to TRBJ2-3, with 15 nucleotides matching TRBD2. V lost 5 bases, J lost 3 bases, and 6 bases stayed unmatched. Germline V gives CDR1 SGHVS, CDR2 FQNEAQ. This CDR3 is built from 17 residues.

CDR3 sequence reads: CASSLYGGQGVAYEQYF. The CDR3 nucleotides are TGTGCCAGCAGCTTGTACGGCGGACAGGGCGTCGCCTACGAGCAGTACTTC. The V gene is TRBV5-6, the J gene TRBJ2-7, with TRBD1 matching 8 bases. V shed 1 base and J 2 bases; nucleotides not matched to a gene: 11. Germline V CDR1 and CDR2: SGHDT, YYEEEE. The CDR3 totals 17 residues.

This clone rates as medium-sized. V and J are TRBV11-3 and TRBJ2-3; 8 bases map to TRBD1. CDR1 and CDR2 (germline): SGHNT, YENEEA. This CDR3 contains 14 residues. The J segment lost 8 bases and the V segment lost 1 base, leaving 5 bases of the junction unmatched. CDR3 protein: CASSLGIGQGTQYF. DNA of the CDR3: TGTGCCAGCAGCTTAGGAATCGGACAGGGTACGCAGTATTTT.

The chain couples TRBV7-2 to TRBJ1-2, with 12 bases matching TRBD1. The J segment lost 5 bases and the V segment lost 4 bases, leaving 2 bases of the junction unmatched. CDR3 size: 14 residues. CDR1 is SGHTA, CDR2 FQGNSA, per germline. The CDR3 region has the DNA TGTGCCAGCAGCTCGGGACAGGGGGCTTATGGCTACACCTTC. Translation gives CASSSGQGAYGYTF. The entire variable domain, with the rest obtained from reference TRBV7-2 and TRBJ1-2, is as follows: GAGVSQSPSNKVTEKGKDVELRCDPISGHTALYWYRQSLGQGLEFLIYFQGNSAPDKSGLPSDRFSAERTGGSVSTLTIQRTQQEDSAVYLCASSSGQGAYGYTFGSGTRLTVV.

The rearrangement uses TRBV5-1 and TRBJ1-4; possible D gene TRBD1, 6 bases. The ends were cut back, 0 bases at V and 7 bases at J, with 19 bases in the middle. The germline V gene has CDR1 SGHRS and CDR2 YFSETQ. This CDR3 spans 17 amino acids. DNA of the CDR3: TGCGCCAGCAGCTTGGTGGGGTTACAGGGAATAGGTGAAAAACTGTTTTTT. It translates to CASSLVGLQGIGEKLFF.

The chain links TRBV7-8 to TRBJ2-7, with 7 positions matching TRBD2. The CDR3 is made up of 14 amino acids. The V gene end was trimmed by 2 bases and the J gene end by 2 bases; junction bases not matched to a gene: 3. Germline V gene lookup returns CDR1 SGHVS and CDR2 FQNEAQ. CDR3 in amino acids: CASSLRGVTYEQYF. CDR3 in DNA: TGTGCCAGCAGCTTACGGGGGGTTACCTACGAGCAGTACTTC.

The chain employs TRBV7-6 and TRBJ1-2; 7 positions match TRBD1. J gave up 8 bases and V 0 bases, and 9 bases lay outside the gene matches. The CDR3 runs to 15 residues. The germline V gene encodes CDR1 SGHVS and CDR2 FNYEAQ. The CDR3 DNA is TGTGCCAGCAGCTTAGCCGGGACAGAGGCCGGGGGCTACACCTTC. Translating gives CASSLAGTEAGGYTF.

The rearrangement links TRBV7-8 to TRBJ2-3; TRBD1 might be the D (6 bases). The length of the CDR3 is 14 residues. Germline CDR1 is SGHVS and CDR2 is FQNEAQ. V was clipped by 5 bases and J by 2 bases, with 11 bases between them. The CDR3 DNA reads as TGTGCCAGCAGCGTTCGGGACAACACAGATACGCAGTATTTT. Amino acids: CASSVRDNTDTQYF. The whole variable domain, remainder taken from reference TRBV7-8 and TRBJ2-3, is GAGVSQSPRYKVAKRGQDVALRCDPISGHVSLFWYQQALGQGPEFLTYFQNEAQLDKSGLPSDRFFAERPEGSVSTLKIQRTQQEDSAVYLCASSVRDNTDTQYFGPGTRLTVL.

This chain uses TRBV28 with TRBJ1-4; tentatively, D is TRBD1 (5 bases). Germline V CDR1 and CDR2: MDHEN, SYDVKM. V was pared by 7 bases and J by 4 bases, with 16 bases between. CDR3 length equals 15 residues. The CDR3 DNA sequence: TGTGCCAGCACGCGCGGGGGTCCTAATAATGAAAAACTGTTTTTT. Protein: CASTRGGPNNEKLFF.

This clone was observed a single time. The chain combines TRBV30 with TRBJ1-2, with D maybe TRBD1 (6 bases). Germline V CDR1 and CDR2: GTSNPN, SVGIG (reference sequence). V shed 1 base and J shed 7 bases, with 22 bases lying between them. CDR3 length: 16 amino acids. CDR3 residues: CAWSGLGARMLFGYTF. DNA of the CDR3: TGTGCCTGGAGTGGCTTGGGGGCTCGGATGCTTTTTGGCTACACCTTC.

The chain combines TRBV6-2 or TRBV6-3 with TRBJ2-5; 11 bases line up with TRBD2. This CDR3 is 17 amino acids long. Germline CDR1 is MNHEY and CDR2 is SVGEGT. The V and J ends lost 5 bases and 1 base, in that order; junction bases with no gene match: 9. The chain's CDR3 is CASSPFWTSGLQETQYF. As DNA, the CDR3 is TGTGCCAGCAGTCCGTTTTGGACTAGCGGGCTCCAAGAGACCCAGTACTTC.

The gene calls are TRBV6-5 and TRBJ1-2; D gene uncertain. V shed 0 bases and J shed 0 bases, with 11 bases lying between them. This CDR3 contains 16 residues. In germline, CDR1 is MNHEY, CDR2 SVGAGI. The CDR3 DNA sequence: TGTGCCAGCAGTTACTCGAGGAGGATAACTAACTATGGCTACACCTTC. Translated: CASSYSRRITNYGYTF.

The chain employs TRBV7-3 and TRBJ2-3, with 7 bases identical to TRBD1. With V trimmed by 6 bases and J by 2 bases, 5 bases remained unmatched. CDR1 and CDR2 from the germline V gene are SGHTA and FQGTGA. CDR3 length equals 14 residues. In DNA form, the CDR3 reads TGTGCCAGCAGTGGGGACAGTCACACAGATACGCAGTATTTT. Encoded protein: CASSGDSHTDTQYF.